The clone carrying this T cell receptor beta chain was detected only a few times. Its antigen is currently unknown. A constant-region primer served to make TCR beta cDNA from around 500 ng total RNA. Investigators got TCR beta libraries out of three nested multiplex PCR rounds, done with slightly modified ARM-PCR. TRBV1-TRBV30 forward and Cbeta reverse primers drove the first two roughly 9-cycle rounds. Via MiXCR, TCRdb re-called the multiplex PCR reads, giving one row per CDR3 protein. Counted here are roughly 70,000 distinct CDR3 sequences, over 60% occurring once; the ten biggest clones make up around 38%. This record belongs to a study of tumor-infiltrating lymphocytes in primary liver carcinoma. Study-wide findings and caveats: Tumor top-250-clone fractions significantly exceeded those of blood (p = 0.039). Only around 7-25% of top clones occurred in all five tumor regions.

Co-extraction yielded RNA and DNA from around 20-30 mg of unsorted bulk tissue. The CDR3 loop spans 13 amino acids. V was trimmed by 9 bases and J by 14 bases, leaving 24 bases between them. Germline assignment: CDR1 MNHNS and CDR2 SASEGT. The J gene is TRBJ2-3, the V gene TRBV6-1, with a tentative D call TRBD2 (6 bases). Sequenced input: liver tumor tissue from sampling region 4. As for subset: tumor region T4, right-lateral pole. The TCR was taken from a man aged 40-49 years with primary liver carcinoma and hepatitis B virus infection. The CDR3 nucleotides are TGTGCCAGTAGCAGCACCATAGCGGAGAGGGGGTATTTT. The encoded protein is CASSSTIAERGYF.